Presented here are 13 T cell receptor beta chains from one specimen sequenced in a study of cytomegalovirus exposure and HLA in healthy donors. It was with 60 Vbeta and 13 Jbeta primers that the PCR ran. The method was immunoSEQ multiplex PCR; TCRdb's version includes in-frame clones alone and lacks a portion of them. The sample shows more than 95,000 clones, 74% of them seen only once. The source material was PBMCs. These receptors were taken from a woman aged 50 to 60 in good health and CMV-seropositive.

The chain combines TRBV9 with TRBJ1-1, with D possibly matching TRBD1 (5 bases). The germline gives CDR1 SGDLS, CDR2 YYNGEE. V was cut by 3 bases and J by 4 bases, with 16 bases left in between. The CDR3 contains 15 residues. CDR3 DNA sequence: TGTGCCAGCAGCGGAGAGGAGGGGATAGGCACTGAAGCTTTCTTT. The encoded protein is CASSGEEGIGTEAFF.

The gene calls are TRBV19 and TRBJ1-6; 10 positions agree with TRBD1. CDR1 is LNHDA and CDR2 is SQIVND in the germline V gene (reference sequence). The CDR3 has 16 amino acids. V gave up 3 bases and J gave up 8 bases; unmatched junction bases: 7. CDR3 sequence (DNA): TGTGCCAGTAGTATCGCGGGACAGGGGTTCGATTCACCCCTCCACTTT. This sequence encodes CASSIAGQGFDSPLHF.

This clone was observed a few times. The V call is TRBV27, the J call TRBJ2-5; weak D call: TRBD1 (6 bases). The V and J ends lost 5 bases and 2 bases respectively, with 12 bases between them. The germline V gene encodes CDR1 MNHEY and CDR2 SMNVEV (reference sequence). The CDR3 extends over 14 amino acids. DNA for the CDR3: TGTGCCAGCAGTCTCGGACAGTTACAAGAGACCCAGTACTTC. Its protein product is CASSLGQLQETQYF.

The chain links TRBV7-3 to TRBJ2-3; perhaps TRBD2 as D (5 bases). V lost 2 bases to trimming and J lost 4 bases, with 13 bases between them. Germline CDR1 is SGHTA and CDR2 is FQGTGA. This CDR3 is 15 amino acids long. The CDR3 loop reads CASSLRGMTADTQYF. CDR3 DNA sequence: TGTGCCAGCAGCTTACGAGGGATGACGGCAGATACGCAGTATTTT.

The rearrangement uses TRBV7-3 and TRBJ1-2; TRBD1 matches at 7 bases. CDR1 is SGHTA, CDR2 FQGTGA, per germline. This CDR3 region has 15 residues. J was trimmed by 5 bases and V by 2 bases; bases with no gene match: 8. DNA for the CDR3: TGTGCCAGCAGCTTAGAGGCGGGACAGACTTATGGCTACACCTTC. It is translated as CASSLEAGQTYGYTF.

This clone was counted only a few times. The J gene is TRBJ1-5, the V gene TRBV2; 9 nucleotides agree with TRBD1. The CDR3 covers 14 residues. After removal of 6 bases from V and 3 bases from J, the junction contained 3 bases not matched to a gene. CDR1 is SNHLY and CDR2 is FYNNEI in the germline V gene. CDR3 sequence reads: CASRGQGYNQPQHF. The CDR3 nucleotides read TGTGCCAGCAGAGGACAGGGGTACAATCAGCCCCAGCATTTT.

The V call is TRBV2, the J call TRBJ2-1; 14 nucleotides line up with TRBD2. Germline V gives CDR1 SNHLY, CDR2 FYNNEI. CDR3 size: 14 residues. The trim removed 9 bases at V and 6 bases at J, leaving 4 bases unmatched. The CDR3 spells CARRLAGGPNEQFF. In DNA form, the CDR3 reads TGTGCCAGAAGACTAGCGGGGGGGCCCAATGAGCAGTTCTTC. Full variable domain (missing parts from reference TRBV2 and TRBJ2-1): EPEVTQTPSHQVTQMGQEVILRCVPISNHLYFYWYRQILGQKVEFLVSFYNNEISEKSEIFDDQFSVERPDGSNFTLKIRSTKLEDSAMYFCARRLAGGPNEQFFGPGTRLTVL.

This chain joins TRBV5-8 and TRBJ2-5; D gene uncertain. Looked up from germline, CDR1 is SGHTS and CDR2 is YDEGEE. The germline V and J ends were trimmed by 2 bases and 3 bases, with 11 bases remaining between them. The CDR3 consists of 14 residues. The CDR3: CASSFSNREETQYF. In nucleotides, the CDR3 is TGTGCCAGCAGCTTTTCTAACAGAGAAGAGACCCAGTACTTC. The full variable domain, with the rest looked up from reference TRBV5-8 and TRBJ2-5, is EAGVTQSPTHLIKTRGQQATLRCSPISGHTSVYWYQQALGLGLQFLLWYDEGEERNRGNFPPRFSGRQFPNYSSELNVNALELEDSALYLCASSFSNREETQYFGPGTRLLVL.

The gene calls are TRBV7-9 and TRBJ2-1, with 15 nucleotides matching TRBD2. This CDR3 region has 15 residues. After removal of 11 bases from V and 6 bases from J, the junction contained 8 bases not matched to a gene. Germline V gene lookup returns CDR1 SEHNR and CDR2 FQNEAQ (reference sequence). The CDR3 bases are TGTGCCGGTAGGACTAGCGGGGGGGCCATCAATGAGCAGTTCTTC. It is translated as CAGRTSGGAINEQFF.

V is TRBV10-3 and J is TRBJ2-3, with TRBD1 matching 8 bases. The CDR3 totals 17 residues. The V and J ends lost 2 bases and 3 bases, in that order; junction bases with no gene match: 10. Germline V CDR1 and CDR2: ENHRY, SYGVKD. CDR3 region: CAISEETDRVRTDTQYF. Here the CDR3 DNA reads TGTGCCATCAGTGAGGAAACGGACAGGGTGAGGACAGATACGCAGTATTTT.

The chain has TRBV15 and TRBJ1-2; D is possibly TRBD1 (6 bases). Germline loops: CDR1 LNHNV, CDR2 YYDKDF (reference sequence). The CDR3 is made up of 13 amino acids. V gave up 4 bases and J gave up 8 bases, with 14 bases separating them. CDR3 in amino acids: CATSTQGYQGYTF. The DNA for the CDR3 is TGTGCCACCAGCACGCAGGGGTATCAAGGCTACACCTTC. Supplemented by reference TRBV15 and TRBJ1-2, the full variable domain reads DAMVIQNPRYQVTQFGKPVTLSCSQTLNHNVMYWYQQKSSQAPKLLFHYYDKDFNNEADTPDNFQSRRPNTSFCFLDIRSPGLGDTAMYLCATSTQGYQGYTFGSGTRLTVV.

This chain connects TRBV15 to TRBJ2-1; D possibly corresponds to TRBD1 (6 bases). CDR1 and CDR2 from the germline V gene are LNHNV and YYDKDF (reference sequence). V gave up 8 bases and J gave up 7 bases, with 21 bases separating them. This CDR3 has 15 residues. As DNA, the CDR3 is TGTGCCACCTGGGGGCAACACAACCCGGGGAATGAGCAGTTCTTC. It translates to CATWGQHNPGNEQFF.

As for this clone: At the DNA level, this CDR3 is encoded by other sequences in the same sample as well. The chain has TRBV6-1 and TRBJ1-5, with a weak D call TRBD1 (6 bases). Germline CDR1 and CDR2: MNHNS and SASEGT. V dropped 7 bases and J dropped 0 bases, with 10 bases sitting between them. This CDR3 is built from 14 residues. CDR3 DNA: TGTGCCAGCAATCCGACAGGTAGCAATCAGCCCCAGCATTTT. It specifies CASNPTGSNQPQHF.